Each of the 10 T cell receptor beta chains below was sequenced from the same sample in a study of response to subunit inactivated influenza vaccine. Via MiXCR, TCRdb re-called the RT-PCR reads, giving one row per CDR3 protein. The sample contains about 540,000 distinct CDR3 sequences, roughly 25% of which appear only once. Separately, the same data were catalogued under a study of T cells expressing NK-cell markers. This second study says: Beta-chain TCR cDNA was generated via 5'RACE template switching with UMIs.

Here the sequenced sample was CD4+ T cells sorted from PBMCs, taken 12 days after vaccination. The receptors were gathered from a man between 50 and 59 years old who received an inactivated influenza vaccine.

V is TRBV7-3 and J is TRBJ2-1; 10 bases map to TRBD2. CDR1 and CDR2 from the germline V gene are SGHTA and FQGTGA. The CDR3 runs to 16 residues. J gave up 0 bases and V 5 bases, and 4 bases lay outside the gene matches. CDR3 sequence: CASSKLAGSSYNEQFF. CDR3 nucleotides: TGTGCCAGCAGCAAACTAGCGGGAAGCTCCTACAATGAGCAGTTCTTC.

In regard to this clonotype: This CDR3 fails to terminate in the conserved phenylalanine or tryptophan, so it likely reflects a read error. It is unclear where the CDR3 begins or ends on the DNA, so no DNA is shown, and the CDR3 is as TCRdb lists it. The genes are TRBV7-8 and TRBJ2-1; no check of the table's D call, TRBD2, against the DNA was made. Germline V gene lookup returns CDR1 SGHVS and CDR2 FQNEAQ. The CDR3 totals 14 residues, both ends included. The CDR3 protein is CASSPSIGLAGPKV.

This chain uses TRBV5-5 with TRBJ2-5, with unresolved D. The CDR3 loop spans 13 amino acids. The V gene's germline CDR1 is SGHKS and CDR2 YYEKEE (reference sequence). Trimming took off 2 bases at V and 4 bases at J, with 9 bases between the two ends. The CDR3 coding sequence is TGTGCCAGCAGCTTAAAAAGTGGAGAGACCCAGTACTTC. Its protein is CASSLKSGETQYF.

This sequence joins TRBV20-1 and TRBJ1-4, with D unresolved. CDR1 is DFQATT and CDR2 is SNEGSKA in the germline V gene (reference sequence). CDR3 length: 14 amino acids. V was shortened by 0 bases and J by 5 bases, with 10 bases between the two germline ends. CDR3 protein: CSARDRGTNEKLFF. DNA for the CDR3: TGCAGTGCTAGAGATCGGGGTACGAATGAAAAACTGTTTTTT.

This chain uses TRBV7-2 with TRBJ2-7; D call uncertain. Deletions cut 4 bases from V and 5 bases from J, with 6 bases between. Germline-derived CDR1 and CDR2 are SGHTA and FQGNSA. The CDR3 spans 11 residues. DNA for the CDR3: TGTGCCAGCAGCTGGGCCCACGAGCAGTACTTC. Protein sequence: CASSWAHEQYF.

The rearrangement uses TRBV6-2 or TRBV6-3 and TRBJ2-3; D may be TRBD2 (6 bases). V gave up 3 bases and J gave up 0 bases, with 13 bases separating them. The germline V gene has CDR1 MNHEY and CDR2 SVGEGT. This CDR3 has 16 residues. The CDR3 here is CASSYSRAGSTDTQYF. The CDR3 coding sequence is TGTGCCAGCAGTTATTCGAGGGCGGGGAGCACAGATACGCAGTATTTT.

Many counts were recorded for this clonotype. One junction end disagrees with the germline gene, perhaps due to a read error. The rearrangement uses TRBV7-8 and TRBJ1-2; 7 bases line up with TRBD1. In germline, CDR1 is SGHVS, CDR2 FQNEAQ. The CDR3 is 17 residues long. The CDR3 here is CASSLSRNRGTNSGYTF. The CDR3 DNA follows: TGTGCCAGCAGCTTGTCGCGAAACAGGGGAACAAACTCTGGCTACACCTTC.

This chain links TRBV20-1 with TRBJ2-1; tentatively, D is TRBD1 (7 bases). V gave up 6 bases and J gave up 5 bases, with 20 bases separating them. From germline, CDR1 is DFQATT and CDR2 SNEGSKA (reference sequence). The CDR3 is 15 amino acids. This CDR3 is CSALHYRGGHNEQFF. The CDR3 coding sequence is TGCAGTGCCTTACATTACAGGGGAGGCCACAATGAGCAGTTCTTC.

The rearrangement joins TRBV6-2 or TRBV6-3 to TRBJ2-2; tentatively, D is TRBD1 or TRBD2 (6 bases each). V dropped 5 bases and J dropped 0 bases, with 28 bases sitting between them. CDR3 length: 21 residues. The germline V gene has CDR1 MNHEY and CDR2 SVGEGT. CDR3 DNA sequence: TGTGCCAGCAGTCCCGACAGGAGGGACTCACGTACAGTATCGAACACCGGGGAGCTGTTTTTT. Translated, it gives CASSPDRRDSRTVSNTGELFF.

As concerns this clonotype: A much larger clonotype is one base distant, so this may be a read error. The V and J genes are TRBV29-1 and TRBJ2-4; no clear D. In germline, CDR1 is SQVTM, CDR2 ANQGSEA. The CDR3 is 12 residues long. In DNA form, the CDR3 reads TGCGGCGTTGGTGGGAATAAAAACATTCAGTACTTC. Translation gives CGVGGNKNIQYF.